The 19 T cell receptor beta chains presented below share a single source sample, sequenced in a study of T cells in Graves' hyperthyroidism and ophthalmopathy. Amplification of TCR beta CDR3 regions was performed using RNA transcripts as template. The HTBI set primed first-round TCR CDR3 RT-PCR. TCRdb recomputed calls from the multiplex PCR reads with MiXCR, one row per CDR3 protein. The sample consists of 250,000 to 300,000 distinct CDR3 sequences, around 13% of them appearing once. The sequenced sample consisted of blood. The receptors come from a woman in her thirties or forties with Graves' hyperthyroidism.

There are many counts of this clonotype. The chain is built from TRBV15 and TRBJ1-5; maybe TRBD1 (6 bases). This CDR3 has 17 amino acids. The V gene's germline CDR1 is LNHNV and CDR2 YYDKDF (reference sequence). Trimming shortened V by 4 bases and J by 4 bases, and 20 bases separated the two germline ends. Here the CDR3 DNA reads TGTGCCACCAGCAAGGGGAACAGGGTGGTTGGAAATCAGCCCCAGCATTTT. Translating gives CATSKGNRVVGNQPQHF.

This clonotype was counted many times. This sequence joins TRBV7-3 and TRBJ2-1; 9 positions agree with TRBD2. Germline CDR1 is SGHTA and CDR2 is FQGTGA. V shed 2 bases, J shed 13 bases, and the junction held 6 bases outside the gene matches. This CDR3 region has 13 residues. CDR3 in amino acids: CASSLQPGLAQFF. The CDR3 DNA reads as TGTGCCAGCAGCTTACAACCGGGACTAGCCCAGTTCTTC.

As to this clonotype: This could be a read error, since a much larger clone is one nucleotide away. The genes are TRBV7-9 and TRBJ2-1, with 13 bases identical to TRBD2. Per the germline V gene, CDR1 is SEHNR and CDR2 is FQNEAQ (reference sequence). The CDR3 is made up of 17 amino acids. The CDR3 loop is CAGSLAPGLAGNNEQFF. As DNA, the CDR3 is TGTGCCGGCAGCTTAGCGCCGGGACTAGCGGGAAACAATGAGCAGTTCTTC. Full variable domain (remainder filled in from reference TRBV7-9 and TRBJ2-1): DTGVSQNPRHKITKRGQNVTFRCDPISEHNRLYWYRQTLGQGPEFLTYFQNEAQLEKSRLLSDRFSAERPKGSFSTLEIQRTEQGDSAMYLCAGSLAPGLAGNNEQFFGPGTRLTVL.

This rearrangement joins TRBV7-2 to TRBJ2-3; no reliable D call. The CDR3 contains 17 residues. Germline loops: CDR1 SGHTA, CDR2 FQGNSA. V lost 3 bases, J lost 2 bases, and 18 bases lay in between. This CDR3 is CASSFIQGFRFTDTQYF. The CDR3 DNA reads TGTGCCAGCAGCTTTATTCAAGGCTTTCGATTCACAGATACGCAGTATTTT. Combining the CDR3 with reference TRBV7-2 and TRBJ2-3 gives the whole variable domain GAGVSQSPSNKVTEKGKDVELRCDPISGHTALYWYRQSLGQGLEFLIYFQGNSAPDKSGLPSDRFSAERTGGSVSTLTIQRTQQEDSAVYLCASSFIQGFRFTDTQYFGPGTRLTVL.

There are many counts of this clonotype. V and J are TRBV20-1 and TRBJ1-3; D ambiguous. This CDR3 spans 11 amino acids. Trimming shortened V by 3 bases and J by 7 bases, and 7 bases separated the two germline ends. Germline CDR1 reads DFQATT; CDR2 reads SNEGSKA (reference sequence). The CDR3 DNA reads TGCAGTGCTAGTCCGGGGAACACCATATATTTT. Translated, it gives CSASPGNTIYF.

This clonotype showed up many times. The chain recombines TRBV12-3 or TRBV12-4 with TRBJ1-2, with D possibly matching TRBD1 (5 bases). This CDR3 contains 16 residues. V lost 6 bases, J lost 1 base, and 18 bases lay in between. The DNA for the CDR3 is TGTGCCAGCAGCCCCTTCAAGGGCAGGGATAACTATGGCTACACCTTC. Translation: CASSPFKGRDNYGYTF.

This clonotype occurred many times. V usage is TRBV7-9 and J usage is TRBJ1-5, with D uncertain. CDR1 is SEHNR and CDR2 is FQNEAQ in the germline V gene (reference sequence). V gave up 11 bases and J gave up 7 bases, with 15 bases separating them. The CDR3 is made up of 12 amino acids. CDR3 region: CAVALGNQPQHF. The DNA for the CDR3 is TGTGCCGTCGCTCTGGGGAACCAGCCCCAGCATTTT.

In its sample, this clonotype was seen many times. The V gene is TRBV7-2, the J gene TRBJ1-3; D is undetermined. The CDR3 covers 12 residues. Germline CDR1 reads SGHTA; CDR2 reads FQGNSA. Trimming pared 6 bases from V and 4 bases from J, leaving 7 bases between. The CDR3 DNA is TGTGCCAGCAGTCCCAGCGGAAACACCATATATTTT. Residues: CASSPSGNTIYF.

This clonotype was seen ten or more times. This chain links TRBV27 with TRBJ2-1; TRBD1 matches 10 bases. In germline, CDR1 is MNHEY, CDR2 SMNVEV (reference sequence). Trimming cost V 6 bases and J 4 bases; bases outside gene matches: 9. CDR3 length equals 16 residues. For the CDR3, the DNA is TGTGCCAGCAGCCTCTATTGGGGACAGGGGTACAATGAGCAGTTCTTC. Translating it yields CASSLYWGQGYNEQFF.

The V call is TRBV28, the J call TRBJ2-7; 7 positions match TRBD1. CDR3 size: 18 residues. Per the germline V gene, CDR1 is MDHEN and CDR2 is SYDVKM. The junction had 18 bases not matched to a gene; V was cut back by 4 bases and J by 3 bases. The CDR3 sequence: CASSYGLMNRDSNYEQYF. CDR3 in DNA: TGTGCCAGCAGTTATGGTCTCATGAACCGGGACAGTAACTACGAGCAGTACTTC.

This clonotype appeared many times. The J gene is TRBJ2-7, the V gene TRBV6-1; weak D call: TRBD1 (5 bases). The CDR3 is made up of 14 amino acids. CDR1 and CDR2 (germline): MNHNS, SASEGT. Trimming removed 4 bases at V and 4 bases at J, with 14 bases between. CDR3 bases: TGTGCCAGCAGTGGGACATGGGATAGGTACGAGCAGTACTTC. It yields the protein CASSGTWDRYEQYF.

There are many counts of this clonotype. The chain is built from TRBV2 and TRBJ1-1; maybe TRBD1 (5 bases). The CDR3 contains 15 residues. Germline V gene lookup returns CDR1 SNHLY and CDR2 FYNNEI. Between the trimmed V and J ends, which lost 6 bases and 4 bases, there was a span of 18 bases. In nucleotides, the CDR3 is TGTGCCAGCAGCGCAATGGGGGGGATCGGCACTGAAGCTTTCTTT. It is translated as CASSAMGGIGTEAFF.

This clonotype was observed at least ten times. The V gene is TRBV2, the J gene TRBJ1-2; 7 bases fit TRBD1. CDR1 is SNHLY, CDR2 FYNNEI, per germline. The CDR3 contains 15 residues. V dropped 2 bases and J dropped 8; count of bases not matched to a gene: 11. CDR3 DNA sequence: TGTGCCAGCAGTGAAAAAAGGGGGCGCGTTCAGGGCTACACCTTC. Amino acid sequence: CASSEKRGRVQGYTF.

The sample holds many counts of this clonotype. The genes are TRBV6-1 and TRBJ2-7; the D gene is possibly TRBD1 (6 bases). The CDR3 is made up of 13 amino acids. The V gene's germline CDR1 is MNHNS and CDR2 SASEGT. The V gene lost 9 bases and the J gene lost 1 base, with 13 bases spanning the gap. CDR3 region: CASTIRGSYEQYF. The CDR3 DNA reads as TGTGCCAGTACGATTAGGGGGTCCTACGAGCAGTACTTC.

This clonotype occurred many times. The chain joins TRBV7-6 to TRBJ1-3; D unclear. V was pared by 2 bases and J by 0 bases, with 14 bases between. Per the germline V gene, CDR1 is SGHVS and CDR2 is FNYEAQ. The CDR3 has 17 amino acids. CDR3 in DNA: TGTGCCAGCAGCTTACGGTTAACGTCATCCTCTGGAAACACCATATATTTT. It translates to CASSLRLTSSSGNTIYF.

Regarding this clonotype: One end of the junction is discordant with germline, which a read error may explain. The gene calls are TRBV30 and TRBJ2-3, with D tentatively TRBD1 (6 bases). This CDR3 contains 14 residues. The germline CDR1 and CDR2 sequences are GTSNPN and SVGIG (reference sequence). The CDR3 loop reads CAWSVGGSTDTEYF. The CDR3 bases are TGTGCCTGGAGTGTAGGGGGAAGCACAGATACGGAGTATTTT.

Ten or more counts support this clonotype. Given a much more abundant clone one base away, this may be a read error. The chain uses TRBV12-3 or TRBV12-4 and TRBJ1-2, with 10 bases that match TRBD1. V lost 4 bases and J lost 5; bases outside the gene matches: 1. The length of the CDR3 is 13 residues. The DNA for the CDR3 is TGTGCCAGCAGTTGGGGACAGGGGTATGGCTACACCTTC. Protein: CASSWGQGYGYTF.

The chain has TRBV11-2 and TRBJ2-5; 8 bases match TRBD2. The CDR3 sequence is 17 residues long. V trimming: 5 bases; J trimming: 0 bases; junction bases outside the gene matches: 11. The V gene's germline CDR1 is SGHAT and CDR2 FQNNGV. The CDR3 sequence: CASSPASGRINQETQYF. The CDR3 DNA is TGTGCCAGCAGCCCAGCTAGCGGGCGGATCAACCAAGAGACCCAGTACTTC.

This clonotype was detected ten times or more. The gene calls are TRBV20-1 and TRBJ2-3, with D possibly matching TRBD2 (5 bases). The CDR3 has 11 amino acids. V lost 7 bases and J 3 bases, leaving 8 bases between the germline ends. Per the germline V gene, CDR1 is DFQATT and CDR2 is SNEGSKA (reference sequence). As DNA, the CDR3 is TGCAGTGGGTTAGCGACAGATACGCAGTATTTT. Amino acids: CSGLATDTQYF.